This T cell receptor beta chain is drawn from a study of cytomegalovirus exposure and HLA in healthy donors. With 60 Vbeta and 13 Jbeta primers, the PCR was carried out. The assay was immunoSEQ multiplex PCR, and TCRdb's table has in-frame clones only and misses some. This table holds 300,000 or so clones, almost 85% found once. Germline V gives CDR1 LNHDA, CDR2 SQIVND (reference sequence). Unmatched junction bases numbered 8, after V lost 9 bases and J lost 6 bases. CDR3 length: 13 amino acids. This receptor was obtained from a woman aged 40 to 55 in good health and CMV-seropositive. This chain links TRBV19 with TRBJ1-1, with TRBD1 identical over 9 bases. What was sequenced was PBMCs. CDR3 nucleotide sequence: TGTGCCAGCACAGGGGGCTTTACCTCTGAAGCTTTCTTT. This translates into CASTGGFTSEAFF.